This T cell receptor beta chain was captured in a study of blood T cell repertoires in COVID-19. For the study at large: COVID-19 samples, acute and convalescent, were from the United States, Italy and Spain. PBMCs, B-cell-depleted T cells, or T cells were the source of the cDNA or gDNA that made up the material.

Authors' processing steps: Amplification from reference gene primers served as the basis for estimated nucleated cell counts. TCRdb keeps only in-frame clones here, not all; method: immunoSEQ multiplex PCR. The V and J calls and the clone size are those of that table, but D and trimming were determined from the DNA. The sample contains 99,000 or so clones, 84% of which appear only once. This CDR3 has 15 residues. Germline V gene data show CDR1 as KGHSH and CDR2 as LQKENI. V was pared by 0 bases and J by 2 bases, with 8 bases between. The specimen sequenced was peripheral blood. This receptor was identified in a man in his 70s with active or convalescent COVID-19. The genes are TRBV18 and TRBJ2-1; a possible D gene is TRBD1 (5 bases). CDR3 DNA sequence: TGTGCCAGCTCACCACCCAGACAGACCTACAATGAGCAGTTCTTC. It specifies CASSPPRQTYNEQFF.